This T cell receptor (beta chain) comes out of a study of blood T cells in healthy people across ages. The length of the CDR3 is 16 residues. V was clipped by 10 bases and J by 0 bases; unmatched bases: 8. The germline CDR1 and CDR2 sequences are MNHEY and SVGAGI. A J-beta primer mix and a sample-barcoded 5' primer were used in a second PCR of roughly 6 to 11 cycles. TCRdb redid the calling of the 5' RACE reads with MiXCR, one entry per CDR3 protein. The table includes over 300,000 distinct CDR3 sequences, approximately 52% detected once. The table lists this clonotype with many counts. The rearrangement joins TRBV6-5 to TRBJ2-6, with 8 bases identical to TRBD2. Sequenced: blood. The TCR sequence derives from a man between 60 and 75 years old in good health. The CDR3 region is CATTGGGNSGANVLTF. Written as DNA, the CDR3 is TGTGCCACCACGGGGGGGGGTAACTCTGGGGCCAACGTCCTGACTTTC.